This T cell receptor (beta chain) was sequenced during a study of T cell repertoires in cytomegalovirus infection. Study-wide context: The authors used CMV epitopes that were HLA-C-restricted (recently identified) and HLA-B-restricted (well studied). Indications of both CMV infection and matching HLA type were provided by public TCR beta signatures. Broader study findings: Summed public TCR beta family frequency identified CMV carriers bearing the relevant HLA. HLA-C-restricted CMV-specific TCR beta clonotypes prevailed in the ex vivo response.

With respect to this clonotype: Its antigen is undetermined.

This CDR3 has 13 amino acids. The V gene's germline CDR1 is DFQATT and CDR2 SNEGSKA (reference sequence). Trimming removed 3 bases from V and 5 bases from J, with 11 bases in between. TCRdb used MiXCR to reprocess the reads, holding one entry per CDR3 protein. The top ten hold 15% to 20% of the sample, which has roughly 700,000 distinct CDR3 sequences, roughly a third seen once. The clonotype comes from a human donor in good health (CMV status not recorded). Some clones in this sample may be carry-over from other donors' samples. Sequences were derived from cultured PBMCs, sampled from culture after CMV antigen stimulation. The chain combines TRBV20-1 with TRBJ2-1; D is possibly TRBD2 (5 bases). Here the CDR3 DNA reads TGCAGTGCTAGGGCTAGCTTAGACAATGAGCAGTTCTTC. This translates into CSARASLDNEQFF.